Below, one TCR beta chain is given with its context. Antigen: not known. This beta chain is an off-target read within a library intended for alpha chains, so its frequency means little. TCRdb re-derived calls from the 5' RACE reads in MiXCR, one entry per CDR3 protein. The repertoire consists of over 15,000 distinct CDR3 sequences, with approximately 7% occurring once and the leading ten covering roughly a fifth. These data are taken from a study of spatial heterogeneity in lung cancer. Notes on the study in general: One measure, the expanded intratumoral alpha and beta TCR count, tracked tumor mutation counts.

The CDR3 runs to 19 residues. This sample's time point: sample taken at primary tumor resection. The origin of this receptor is a female donor with early-stage non-small cell lung cancer. The sequences come from lung tumor tissue, collected at surgery. The chain joins TRBV12-2 to TRBJ2-3; no check of the table's D call, TRBD2, against the DNA was made. TRBV12-2 is a pseudogene segment. CDR3 in amino acids: CASRLARDQERSSTDTQYF. CDR3 nucleotide sequence: TGTGCAAGTCGCTTAGCCCGTGACCAAGAGCGGTCTAGCACAGATACGCAGTATTTT.